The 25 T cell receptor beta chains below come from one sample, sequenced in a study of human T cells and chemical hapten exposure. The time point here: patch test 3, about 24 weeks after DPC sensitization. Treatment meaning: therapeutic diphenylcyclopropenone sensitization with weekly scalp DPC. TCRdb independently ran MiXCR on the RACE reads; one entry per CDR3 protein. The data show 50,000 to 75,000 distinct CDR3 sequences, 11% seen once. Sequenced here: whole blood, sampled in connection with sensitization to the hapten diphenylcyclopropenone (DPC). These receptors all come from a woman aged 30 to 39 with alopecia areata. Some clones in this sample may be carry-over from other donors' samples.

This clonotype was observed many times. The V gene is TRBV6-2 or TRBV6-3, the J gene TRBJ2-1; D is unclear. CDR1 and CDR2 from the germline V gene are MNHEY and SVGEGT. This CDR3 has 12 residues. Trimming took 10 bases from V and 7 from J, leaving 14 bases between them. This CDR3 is CATARGVNEQFF. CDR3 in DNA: TGTGCCACGGCCAGAGGAGTAAATGAGCAGTTCTTC.

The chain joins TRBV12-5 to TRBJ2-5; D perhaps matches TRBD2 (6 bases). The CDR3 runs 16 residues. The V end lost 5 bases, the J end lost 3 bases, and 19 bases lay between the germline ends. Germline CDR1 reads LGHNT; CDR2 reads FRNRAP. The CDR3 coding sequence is TGTGCTAGTGGTCCCTCCGGGAGAATTAAAAAAGAGACCCAGTACTTC. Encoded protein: CASGPSGRIKKETQYF.

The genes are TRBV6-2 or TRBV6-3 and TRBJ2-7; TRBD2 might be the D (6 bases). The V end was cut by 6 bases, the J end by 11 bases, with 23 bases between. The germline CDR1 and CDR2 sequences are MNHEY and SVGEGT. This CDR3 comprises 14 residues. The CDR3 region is CASSPPIAEPPEYF. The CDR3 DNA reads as TGTGCCAGCAGCCCTCCGATAGCGGAACCCCCGGAGTACTTC.

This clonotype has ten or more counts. CDR3 DNA sequence: TGCGCCAGCAGCTTGGCGGGACAGACAATGTCCTACGAGCAGTACTTC. Its protein product is CASSLAGQTMSYEQYF. This sequence joins TRBV5-1 and TRBJ2-7, with TRBD1 matching 7 bases. The CDR3 length is 16 residues. V lost 0 bases, J lost 1 base, and 7 bases stayed unmatched. From germline, CDR1 is SGHRS and CDR2 YFSETQ.

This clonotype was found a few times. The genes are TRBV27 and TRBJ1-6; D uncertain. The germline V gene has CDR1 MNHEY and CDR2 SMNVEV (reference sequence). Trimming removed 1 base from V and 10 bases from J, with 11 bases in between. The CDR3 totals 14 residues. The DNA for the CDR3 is TGTGCCAGCAGTTTATGGAGGGAAGGGTCACCCCTCCACTTT. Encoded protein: CASSLWREGSPLHF.

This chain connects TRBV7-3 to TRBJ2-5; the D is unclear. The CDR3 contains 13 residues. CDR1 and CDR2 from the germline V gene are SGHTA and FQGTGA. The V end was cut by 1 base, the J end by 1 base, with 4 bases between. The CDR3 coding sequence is TGTGCCAGCAGCTTAAGGGCCCAAGAGACCCAGTACTTC. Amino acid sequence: CASSLRAQETQYF. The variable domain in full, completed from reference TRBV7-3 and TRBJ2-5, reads GAGVSQTPSNKVTEKGKYVELRCDPISGHTALYWYRQSLGQGPEFLIYFQGTGAADDSGLPNDRFFAVRPEGSVSTLKIQRTERGDSAVYLCASSLRAQETQYFGPGTRLLVL.

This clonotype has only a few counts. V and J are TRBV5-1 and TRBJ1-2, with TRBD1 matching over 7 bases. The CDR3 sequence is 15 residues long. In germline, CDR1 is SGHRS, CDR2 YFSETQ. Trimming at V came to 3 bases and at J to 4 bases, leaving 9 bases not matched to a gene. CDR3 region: CASSSLSQGGYGYTF. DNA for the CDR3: TGCGCCAGCAGCTCACTTAGCCAGGGGGGCTATGGCTACACCTTC. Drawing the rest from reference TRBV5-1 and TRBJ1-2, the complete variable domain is KAGVTQTPRYLIKTRGQQVTLSCSPISGHRSVSWYQQTPGQGLQFLFEYFSETQRNKGNFPGRFSGRQFSNSRSEMNVSTLELGDSALYLCASSSLSQGGYGYTFGSGTRLTVV.

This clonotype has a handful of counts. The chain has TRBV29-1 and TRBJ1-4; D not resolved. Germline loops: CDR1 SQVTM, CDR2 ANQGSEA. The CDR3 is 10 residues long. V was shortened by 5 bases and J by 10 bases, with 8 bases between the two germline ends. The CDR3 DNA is TGCAGCGTTTCAGACGGAAAACTGTTTTTT. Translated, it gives CSVSDGKLFF.

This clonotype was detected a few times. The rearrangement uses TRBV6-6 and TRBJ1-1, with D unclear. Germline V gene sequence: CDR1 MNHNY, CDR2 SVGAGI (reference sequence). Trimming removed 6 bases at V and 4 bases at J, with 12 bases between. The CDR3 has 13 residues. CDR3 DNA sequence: TGTGCCAGCAGCCGCGAGATGGCCACTGAAGCTTTCTTT. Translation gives CASSREMATEAFF.

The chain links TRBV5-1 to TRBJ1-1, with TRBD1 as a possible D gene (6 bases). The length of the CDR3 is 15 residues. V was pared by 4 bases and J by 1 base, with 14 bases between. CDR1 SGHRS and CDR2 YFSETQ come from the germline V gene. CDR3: CASSREGQRNTEAFF. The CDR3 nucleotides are TGCGCCAGCAGCAGGGAAGGACAGAGGAACACTGAAGCTTTCTTT.

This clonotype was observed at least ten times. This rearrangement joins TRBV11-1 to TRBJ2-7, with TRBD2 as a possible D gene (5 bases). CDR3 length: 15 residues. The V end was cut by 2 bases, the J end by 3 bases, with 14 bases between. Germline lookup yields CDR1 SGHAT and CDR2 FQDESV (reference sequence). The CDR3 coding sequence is TGTGCCAGCAGCTTACCTCTAGCCATACTCTACGAGCAGTACTTC. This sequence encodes CASSLPLAILYEQYF. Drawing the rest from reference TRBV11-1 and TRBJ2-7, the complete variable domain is EAEVAQSPRYKITEKSQAVAFWCDPISGHATLYWYRQILGQGPELLVQFQDESVVDDSQLPKDRFSAERLKGVDSTLKIQPAELGDSAMYLCASSLPLAILYEQYFGPGTRLTVT.

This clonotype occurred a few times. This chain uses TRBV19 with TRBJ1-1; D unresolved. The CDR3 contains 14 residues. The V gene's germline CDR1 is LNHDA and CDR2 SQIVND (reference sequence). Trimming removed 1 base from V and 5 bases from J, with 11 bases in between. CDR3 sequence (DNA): TGTGCCAGTAGTATAGTGGCAGAATCTACTGAAGCTTTCTTT. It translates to CASSIVAESTEAFF. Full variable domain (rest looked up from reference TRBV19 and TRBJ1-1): DGGITQSPKYLFRKEGQNVTLSCEQNLNHDAMYWYRQDPGQGLRLIYYSQIVNDFQKGDIAEGYSVSREKKESFPLTVTSAQKNPTAFYLCASSIVAESTEAFFGQGTRLTVV.

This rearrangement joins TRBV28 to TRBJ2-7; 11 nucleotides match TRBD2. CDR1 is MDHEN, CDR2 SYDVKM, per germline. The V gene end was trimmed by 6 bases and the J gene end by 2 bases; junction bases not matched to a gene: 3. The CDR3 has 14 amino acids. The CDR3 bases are TGTGCCAGCAGCCGGACTAGCGGGCCCTACGAGCAGTACTTC. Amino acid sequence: CASSRTSGPYEQYF.

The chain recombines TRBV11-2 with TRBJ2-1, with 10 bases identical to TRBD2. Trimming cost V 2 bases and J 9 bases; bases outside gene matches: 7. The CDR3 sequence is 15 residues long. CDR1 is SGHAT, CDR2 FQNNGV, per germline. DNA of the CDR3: TGTGCCAGCAGCTTATTAGCGGGAGGCAGCCGTGAGCAGTTCTTC. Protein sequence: CASSLLAGGSREQFF.

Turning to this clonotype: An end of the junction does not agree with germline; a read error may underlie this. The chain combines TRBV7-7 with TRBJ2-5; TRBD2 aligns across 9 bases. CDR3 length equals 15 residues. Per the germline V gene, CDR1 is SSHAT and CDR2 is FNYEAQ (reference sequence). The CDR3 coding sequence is TGTGCTAGCAGCTTAGATGGAGCGGGAGGAGAGACCCAGTACTTC. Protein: CASSLDGAGGETQYF.

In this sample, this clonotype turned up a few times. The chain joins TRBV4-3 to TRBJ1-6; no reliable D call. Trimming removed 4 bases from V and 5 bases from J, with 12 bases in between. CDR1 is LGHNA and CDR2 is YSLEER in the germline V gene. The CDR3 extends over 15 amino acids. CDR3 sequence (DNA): TGCGCCAGCAGCCGAGAGACTGTAGATAATTCACCCCTCCACTTT. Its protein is CASSRETVDNSPLHF.

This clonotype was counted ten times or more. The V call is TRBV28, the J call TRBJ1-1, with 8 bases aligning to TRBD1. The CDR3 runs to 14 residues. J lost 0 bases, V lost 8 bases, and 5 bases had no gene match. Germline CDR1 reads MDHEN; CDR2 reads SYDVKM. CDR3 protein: CASSPDRVNTEAFF. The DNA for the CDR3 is TGTGCCAGCTCCCCGGACAGGGTGAACACTGAAGCTTTCTTT.

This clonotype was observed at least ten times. For the CDR3, the DNA is TGCAGCGTCGTCCGGGGCGCGGGAGTAAACATTCAGTACTTC. It translates to CSVVRGAGVNIQYF. V is TRBV29-1 and J is TRBJ2-4; 7 bases match TRBD2. The germline gives CDR1 SQVTM, CDR2 ANQGSEA. There are 14 residues in the CDR3. Trimming took 6 bases from V and 6 from J; bases not matched to a gene: 11.

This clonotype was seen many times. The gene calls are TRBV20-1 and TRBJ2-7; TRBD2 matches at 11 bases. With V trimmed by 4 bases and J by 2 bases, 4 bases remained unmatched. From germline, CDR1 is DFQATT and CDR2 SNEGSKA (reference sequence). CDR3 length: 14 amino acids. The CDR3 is CSATGLAAPYEQYF. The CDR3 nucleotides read TGCAGTGCTACGGGACTAGCGGCCCCCTACGAGCAGTACTTC.

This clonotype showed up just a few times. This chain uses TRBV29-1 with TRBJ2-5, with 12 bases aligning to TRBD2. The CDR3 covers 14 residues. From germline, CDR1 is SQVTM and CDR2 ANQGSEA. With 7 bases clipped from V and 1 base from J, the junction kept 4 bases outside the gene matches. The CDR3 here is CSAGLAGFQETQYF. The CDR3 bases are TGCAGCGCTGGACTAGCGGGATTCCAAGAGACCCAGTACTTC.

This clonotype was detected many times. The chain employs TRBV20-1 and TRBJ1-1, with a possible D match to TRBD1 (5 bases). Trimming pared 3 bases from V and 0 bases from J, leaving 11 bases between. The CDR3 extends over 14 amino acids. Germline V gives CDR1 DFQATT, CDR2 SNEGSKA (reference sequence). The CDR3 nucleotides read TGCAGTGCTAGTCCCGGGGCAATGAACACTGAAGCTTTCTTT. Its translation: CSASPGAMNTEAFF.

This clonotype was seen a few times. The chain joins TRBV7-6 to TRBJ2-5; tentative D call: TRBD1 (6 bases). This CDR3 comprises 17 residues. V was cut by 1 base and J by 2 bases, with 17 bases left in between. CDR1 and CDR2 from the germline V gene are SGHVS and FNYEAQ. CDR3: CASSLGPGQLSQETQYF. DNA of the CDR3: TGTGCCAGCAGCTTAGGTCCCGGACAGCTCTCTCAAGAGACCCAGTACTTC.

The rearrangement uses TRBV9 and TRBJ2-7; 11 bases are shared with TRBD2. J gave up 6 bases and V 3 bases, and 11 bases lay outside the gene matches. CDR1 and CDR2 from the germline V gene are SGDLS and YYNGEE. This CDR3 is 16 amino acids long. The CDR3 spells CASSATLLAGVGEQYF. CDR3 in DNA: TGTGCCAGCAGCGCAACCCTACTAGCGGGAGTGGGCGAGCAGTACTTC.

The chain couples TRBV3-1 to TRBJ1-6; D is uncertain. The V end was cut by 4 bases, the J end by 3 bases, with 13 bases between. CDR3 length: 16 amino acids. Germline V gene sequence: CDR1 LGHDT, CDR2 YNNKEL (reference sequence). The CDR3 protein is CASSLTQVSYNSPLHF. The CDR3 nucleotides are TGTGCCAGCAGCCTTACTCAGGTTAGCTATAATTCACCCCTCCACTTT.

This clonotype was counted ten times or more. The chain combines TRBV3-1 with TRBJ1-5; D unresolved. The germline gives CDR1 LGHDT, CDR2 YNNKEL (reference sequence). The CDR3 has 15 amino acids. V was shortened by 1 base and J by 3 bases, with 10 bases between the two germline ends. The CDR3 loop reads CASSQGIGHNQPQHF. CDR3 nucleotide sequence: TGTGCCAGCAGCCAAGGTATCGGGCACAATCAGCCCCAGCATTTT.